This TCR beta chain comes out of a study of technical replicates of blood from four donors. Germline-derived CDR1 and CDR2 are SGHAT and FQNNGV. This CDR3 spans 15 amino acids. V was pared by 1 base and J by 6 bases, with 6 bases of the junction left unmatched. TCRdb keeps only in-frame clones here, not all; method: immunoSEQ multiplex PCR. The sample includes more than 90,000 clones, approximately 95% of them seen just once. The TCR comes from a human donor in good health. V is TRBV11-2 and J is TRBJ2-3; 8 bases agree with TRBD2. The sequenced material came from T cells isolated from PBMCs. CDR3: CASSLAAGVWDTQYF. Here the CDR3 DNA reads TGTGCCAGCAGCTTAGCAGCGGGAGTATGGGATACGCAGTATTTT.